Given below is one TCR beta chain in context. What it binds is unknown. The assay was immunoSEQ multiplex PCR, and TCRdb's table has in-frame clones only and misses some. This table holds fewer than 9,500 clones, roughly two thirds found once. With 3 bases removed from V and 1 base from J, the gap between germline ends came to 19 bases. The CDR3 runs to 18 residues. Looked up from germline, CDR1 is LNHNV and CDR2 is YYDKDF (reference sequence). This entry is derived from a study of siplizumab effects on memory and regulatory T cells. Points from the study as a whole: In controls, 25% to 30% of mappable alloreactive CD4+ clones were Treg-derived on average, versus around 71% with siplizumab. Memory T cells appeared less diverse than naive cells, which seemed to contribute substantially to alloresponse.

The TCR sequence derives from a human donor in good health. The specimen was effector memory CD8+ T cells sorted from blood. The sample's subset: unstimulated CD8+ effector memory T cells. The J gene is TRBJ1-5, the V gene TRBV15; possible D gene TRBD1, 6 bases. The chain's CDR3 is CATSSTVTGFKSNQPQHF. CDR3 coding DNA: TGTGCCACCAGCAGTACTGTCACAGGGTTTAAGAGCAATCAGCCCCAGCATTTT.